Listed below are T cell receptor beta chains from one sample, sequenced in a study of cytomegalovirus exposure and HLA in healthy donors. Assay used: immunoSEQ multiplex PCR; TCRdb lists only in-frame clones, some missing. The sample data list about 210,000 clones. Sequencing was carried out using PBMCs. The receptors here all came from a woman under 40 in good health and CMV-seropositive. CDR3s include the opening cysteine and the closing phenylalanine or tryptophan. Each record gives: V gene, D gene, J gene, CDR3 DNA, CDR3 protein. D genes are given only for firm matches.

TRBV11-2	TRBD2	TRBJ2-7	TGTGCCAGCAGCGGTAGCGGGAGGCGGGACGAGCAGTACTTC	CASSGSGRRDEQYF
TRBV7-6	TRBD1	TRBJ2-3	TGTGCCAGCAGCTCACTAACAGGGGCAGATACGCAGTATTTT	CASSSLTGADTQYF
TRBV27	.	TRBJ1-3	TGTGCCAGCAGCTCCGGTAGCTCTGGAAACACCATATATTTT	CASSSGSSGNTIYF
TRBV28	TRBD1	TRBJ2-7	TGTGCCAGCAGATCAGACAGGGAAGGGCCCTACGAGCAGTACTTC	CASRSDREGPYEQYF
TRBV19	TRBD1	TRBJ1-2	TGTGCCAGTAGTATAGGACAGGGGAACTATGGCTACACCTTC	CASSIGQGNYGYTF
TRBV15	.	TRBJ2-5	TGTGCCACCAGCAGAGGGCAGGGAAGATTGGAGACCCAGTACTTC	CATSRGQGRLETQYF
TRBV18	.	TRBJ1-1	TGTGCCAGCTCACCCCCCAGAACGAACACTGAAGCTTTCTTT	CASSPPRTNTEAFF
TRBV4-1	.	TRBJ2-7	TGCGCCAGCAGCCAAGATCGGGAGTTGGTAGAGCAGTACTTC	CASSQDRELVEQYF
TRBV9	.	TRBJ2-7	TGTGCCAGCAGCGTAGCTTGGGGCCTATCCTACGAGCAGTACTTC	CASSVAWGLSYEQYF
TRBV4-3	TRBD2	TRBJ2-1	TGCGCCAGCAGCCAAGAAACGGGACGGGAGGGTAGAAATGAGCAGTTCTTC	CASSQETGREGRNEQFF
TRBV6-5	.	TRBJ1-4	TGTGCCAGCAGACCACTAGAGAACCAACGGGGAAAACTGTTTTTT	CASRPLENQRGKLFF
TRBV7-8	.	TRBJ2-1	TGTGCCAGCAGCTTAGGGGGGCTAGCGGATTACAATGAGCAGTTCTTC	CASSLGGLADYNEQFF
TRBV6-1	.	TRBJ2-7	TGTGCCAGCAGCTGGGACAATGCCTCCTACGAGCAGTACTTC	CASSWDNASYEQYF
TRBV6-1	.	TRBJ1-5	TGTGCCAGCAGTGAAAGGACAGCTAATCAGCCCCAGCATTTT	CASSERTANQPQHF
TRBV7-2	TRBD2	TRBJ2-1	TGTGCCAGCAGCTTAGGCGGGAGGGTCGATGAGCAGTTCTTC	CASSLGGRVDEQFF
TRBV10-2	TRBD1	TRBJ2-7	TGCGCCAGCCGACAGGGATCGAGCTCCTACGAGCAGTACTTC	CASRQGSSSYEQYF
TRBV11-2	.	TRBJ1-5	TGTGCCAGCAGCTTAGATACTTATGGCAATCAGCCCCAGCATTTT	CASSLDTYGNQPQHF
TRBV5-1	.	TRBJ1-4	TGCGCCAGCAGCTTGGACCAGGGAGGGGAGGAAAAACTGTTTTTT	CASSLDQGGEEKLFF
TRBV5-4	.	TRBJ2-7	TGTGCCAGCAGCTTGAAAGGTAGAGTCAGAGGCACCTACGAGCAGTACTTC	CASSLKGRVRGTYEQYF
TRBV7-9	TRBD1	TRBJ2-7	TGTGCCAGCAGCGGGAGACAGGGGGGCGAGCAGTACTTC	CASSGRQGGEQYF
TRBV6-1	TRBD1	TRBJ2-1	TGTGCCAGCAGTACAGGGGGCCGTGAGCAGTTCTTC	CASSTGGREQFF
TRBV4-1	TRBD1	TRBJ2-2	TGCGCCAGCAGCCAAGAGGTGGGACAGGGACCTACGAACACCGGGGAGCTGTTTTTT	CASSQEVGQGPTNTGELFF
TRBV18	TRBD1	TRBJ1-1	TGTGTCAGCTCACCAAAGGACAGGGGGCGGTCGGACACTGAAGCTTTCTTT	CVSSPKDRGRSDTEAFF
TRBV5-1	TRBD2	TRBJ2-5	TGCGCCAGCAGCTTGTCTAGCGGGGGTATGGAAGAGACCCAGTACTTC	CASSLSSGGMEETQYF
TRBV6-5	.	TRBJ1-3	TGTGCCAGCAGCTCACTTTTGGGGCCTGGAAACACCATATATTTT	CASSSLLGPGNTIYF
TRBV7-8	.	TRBJ2-7	TGTGCCAGCACCTACCTCGGTGGTTCCTACGAGCAGTACTTC	CASTYLGGSYEQYF
TRBV2	.	TRBJ1-5	TGTGCCAGCAGTGAACAGGCCCATCGGCAGCCCCAGCATTTT	CASSEQAHRQPQHF
TRBV28	.	TRBJ1-5	TGTGCCAGCAGTTTTGCGGGGGGGCCCCAGCATTTT	CASSFAGGPQHF
TRBV7-2	.	TRBJ1-5	TGTGCCAGCAGTCGGGTCCCCAATCAGCCCCAGCATTTT	CASSRVPNQPQHF
TRBV10-3	TRBD1	TRBJ1-2	TGTGCCATCAGTGAGACAGGGGTAACCGGCTACACCTTC	CAISETGVTGYTF
TRBV28	.	TRBJ1-1	TGTGCCAGCAGGGATACAGTGATGAACACTGAAGCTTTCTTT	CASRDTVMNTEAFF
TRBV20-1	TRBD2	TRBJ2-1	TGCAGTGCTAGAGAGCGGGAGGGCCAGTTCTTC	CSAREREGQFF
TRBV7-9	TRBD1	TRBJ2-7	TGTGCCAGCAGCTTAGGAGGGACAGCCTCGCGGCAGTACTTC	CASSLGGTASRQYF
TRBV6-1	.	TRBJ2-5	TGTGCCAGCAAGATCAGACGGGGACAAGAGACCCAGTACTTC	CASKIRRGQETQYF
TRBV18	TRBD1	TRBJ1-1	TGTGCCAGCTCACCGCCTCAGAACCTGGACAGGGGGCGCCAAGCTTTCTTT	CASSPPQNLDRGRQAFF
TRBV5-1	TRBD2	TRBJ2-5	TGCGCCAGCAGCTACTCCGGGACTAGCGGTAGGGGCGAGACCCAGTACTTC	CASSYSGTSGRGETQYF
TRBV10-1	TRBD1	TRBJ2-2	TGCGCCAGCAGTTCTACAGGGGGCGCGGTCACCGGGGAGCTGTTTTTT	CASSSTGGAVTGELFF
TRBV9	TRBD2	TRBJ2-1	TGTGCCAGCAGCACCCGGACTAGCGGGAACTACAATGAGCAGTTCTTC	CASSTRTSGNYNEQFF
TRBV18	.	TRBJ1-1	TGTGCCAGCTCACCAAGGGACACCATGAACACTGAAGCTTTCTTT	CASSPRDTMNTEAFF
TRBV19	.	TRBJ1-1	TGTGCCAGTAGACTAACCGGCACTGAAGCTTTCTTT	CASRLTGTEAFF
TRBV10-3	TRBD1	TRBJ1-3	TGTGCCATCACCTCGGACAGGGTTGGAAACACCATATATTTT	CAITSDRVGNTIYF
TRBV2	.	TRBJ2-3	TGTGCCAGCAGTGAAGGTTTTACTAGCACAGATACGCAGTATTTT	CASSEGFTSTDTQYF
TRBV11-2	TRBD1	TRBJ1-4	TGTGCCAGCAGCCCGGACAGGGGGACAACTAATGAAAAACTGTTTTTT	CASSPDRGTTNEKLFF
TRBV5-6	TRBD1	TRBJ2-7	TGTGCCAGCAGCATGCCCCCGGGACAGGGCTCCTACGAGCAGTACTTC	CASSMPPGQGSYEQYF
TRBV28	.	TRBJ2-5	TGTGCCAGCAGCAAAATGGAGACCCAGTACTTC	CASSKMETQYF
TRBV19	TRBD2	TRBJ2-3	TGTGCCAGTAGTTCTCGACTAGCGGGAGGGTACACAGATACGCAGTATTTT	CASSSRLAGGYTDTQYF
TRBV6-5	TRBD2	TRBJ2-1	TGTGCCAGCAGTTCTGTTAGCGGGAGGGCTCCCGTTCAGCAGTTCTTC	CASSSVSGRAPVQQFF
TRBV13	.	TRBJ1-1	TGTGCCAGCAGCTTCCAGGGTGGGCTCACTGAAGCTTTCTTT	CASSFQGGLTEAFF